This T cell receptor (beta chain) was recorded in a study of blood T cell repertoires in COVID-19. As for the study in general: The samples span acute and convalescent COVID-19 from the United States, Italy and Spain. T cells, B-cell-depleted T cells, or PBMCs supplied cDNA or gDNA.

Authors' data handling: Reference gene primer amplification in the assay estimated nucleated cell counts. The data were produced by immunoSEQ multiplex PCR, yet TCRdb's version contains in-frame clones alone and is incomplete. Clone size and V and J calls were adopted from that table, with D and trimming inferred from the DNA. The sample lists 200,000 to 250,000 clones, 80% to 90% occurring once. V was pared by 2 bases and J by 5 bases, with 9 bases between. The CDR3 has 14 residues. CDR1 and CDR2 (germline): MNHEY, SVGEGT. The sample consisted of PBMCs or T cells enriched from blood (not recorded which). The TCR sequence derives from a woman younger than 45 with acute COVID-19. This chain uses TRBV6-2 or TRBV6-3 with TRBJ2-2; D unresolved. CDR3 nucleotides: TGTGCCAGCAGTTACACCCACCAGACCGGGGAGCTGTTTTTT. This encodes CASSYTHQTGELFF.